What follows are 4 T cell receptor beta chains derived from one specimen sequenced in a study of T cells in Graves' hyperthyroidism and ophthalmopathy. It was RNA transcripts that yielded the amplified TCR beta CDR3 regions. A first-round RT-PCR of the TCR CDR3 used the HTBI primer set. TCRdb re-analysed the multiplex PCR reads in MiXCR, keeping a single row per CDR3 protein. The sample records about 690,000 distinct CDR3 sequences, approximately 15% being singletons. The specimen sequenced was blood. All receptors derive from a man aged 45-65 years with Graves' hyperthyroidism.

This clonotype has a count of ten or more. The CDR3 protein is CAISESSGLVPPANYEQYF. For the CDR3, the DNA is TGTGCCATCAGTGAGTCGTCAGGACTAGTCCCTCCAGCCAACTACGAGCAGTACTTC. The chain recombines TRBV10-3 with TRBJ2-7, with 7 bases identical to TRBD2. From germline, CDR1 is ENHRY and CDR2 SYGVKD. The CDR3 has 19 residues. Trimming cost V 0 bases and J 3 bases; bases outside gene matches: 17.

This clonotype was seen repeatedly, ten times or more. The gene calls are TRBV2 and TRBJ1-4; possibly TRBD1 for D (5 bases). The germline V and J ends were trimmed by 7 bases and 4 bases, with 13 bases remaining between them. CDR3 size: 14 residues. Per the germline V gene, CDR1 is SNHLY and CDR2 is FYNNEI. CDR3 nucleotides: TGTGCCAGCATGGTGGCAGGGCTTAATGAAAAACTGTTTTTT. Its translation: CASMVAGLNEKLFF.

The chain is built from TRBV9 and TRBJ2-7; D unresolved. The CDR3 is 13 residues long. V lost 3 bases, J lost 2 bases, and 9 bases lay in between. Germline V gives CDR1 SGDLS, CDR2 YYNGEE. The CDR3 DNA sequence: TGTGCCAGCAGCGGCCCCTCTCCCTACGAGCAGTACTTC. Translation: CASSGPSPYEQYF.

The CDR3 DNA sequence: TGTGCCACCAGTGATTTGACAGTGAACTATGGCTACACCTTC. Translated: CATSDLTVNYGYTF. V is TRBV24-1 and J is TRBJ1-2, with unresolved D. Deletions cut 0 bases from V and 2 bases from J, with 6 bases between. The CDR3 has 14 amino acids. Per the germline V gene, CDR1 is KGHDR and CDR2 is SFDVKD.